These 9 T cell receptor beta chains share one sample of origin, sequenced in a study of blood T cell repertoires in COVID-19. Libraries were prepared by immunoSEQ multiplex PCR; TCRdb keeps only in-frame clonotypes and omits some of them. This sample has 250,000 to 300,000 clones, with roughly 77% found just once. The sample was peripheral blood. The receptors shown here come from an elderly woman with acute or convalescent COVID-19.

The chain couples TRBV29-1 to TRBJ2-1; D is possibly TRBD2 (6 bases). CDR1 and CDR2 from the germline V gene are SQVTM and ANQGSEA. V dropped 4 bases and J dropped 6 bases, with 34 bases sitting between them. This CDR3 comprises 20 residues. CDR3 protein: CSVVGRQAPSLRESSNEQFF. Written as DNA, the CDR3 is TGCAGCGTTGTCGGCAGGCAGGCTCCCTCACTTCGGGAGTCATCCAATGAGCAGTTCTTC.

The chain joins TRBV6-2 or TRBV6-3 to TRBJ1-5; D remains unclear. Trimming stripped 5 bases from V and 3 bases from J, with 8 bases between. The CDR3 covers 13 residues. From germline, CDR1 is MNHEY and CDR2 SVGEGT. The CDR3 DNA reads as TGTGCCAGCAGTCTTACTATCAATCAGCCCCAGCATTTT. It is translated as CASSLTINQPQHF.

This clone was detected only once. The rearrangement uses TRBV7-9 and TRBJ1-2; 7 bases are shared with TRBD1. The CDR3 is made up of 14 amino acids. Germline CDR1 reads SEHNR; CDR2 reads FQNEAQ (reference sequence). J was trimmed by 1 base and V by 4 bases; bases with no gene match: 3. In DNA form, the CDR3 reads TGTGCCAGCAGCTGGGACAGCCTTAACTATGGCTACACCTTC. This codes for CASSWDSLNYGYTF. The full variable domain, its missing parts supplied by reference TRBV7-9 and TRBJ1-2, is DTGVSQNPRHKITKRGQNVTFRCDPISEHNRLYWYRQTLGQGPEFLTYFQNEAQLEKSRLLSDRFSAERPKGSFSTLEIQRTEQGDSAMYLCASSWDSLNYGYTFGSGTRLTVV.

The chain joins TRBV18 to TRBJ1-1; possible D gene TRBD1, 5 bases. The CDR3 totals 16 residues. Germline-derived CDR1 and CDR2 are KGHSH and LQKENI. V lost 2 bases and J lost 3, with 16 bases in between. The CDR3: CASSPLIPGGDTEAFF. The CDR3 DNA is TGTGCCAGCTCACCATTGATCCCGGGAGGGGACACTGAAGCTTTCTTT. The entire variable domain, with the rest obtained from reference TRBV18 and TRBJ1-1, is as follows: NAGVMQNPRHLVRRRGQEARLRCSPMKGHSHVYWYRQLPEEGLKFMVYLQKENIIDESGMPKERFSAEFPKEGPSILRIQQVVRGDSAAYFCASSPLIPGGDTEAFFGQGTRLTVV.

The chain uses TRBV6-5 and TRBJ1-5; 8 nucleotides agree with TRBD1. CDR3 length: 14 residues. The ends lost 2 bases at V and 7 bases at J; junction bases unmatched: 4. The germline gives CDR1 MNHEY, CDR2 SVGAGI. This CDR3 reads CASSYGQGGQPQHF. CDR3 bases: TGTGCCAGCAGTTACGGACAGGGAGGCCAGCCCCAGCATTTT.

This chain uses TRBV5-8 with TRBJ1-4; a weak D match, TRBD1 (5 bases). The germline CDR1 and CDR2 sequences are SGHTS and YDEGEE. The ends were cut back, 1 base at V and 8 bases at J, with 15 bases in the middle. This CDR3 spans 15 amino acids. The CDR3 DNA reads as TGTGCCAGCAGCTTGAGTGGTCAGGGTGAAGAAAAACTGTTTTTT. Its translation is CASSLSGQGEEKLFF. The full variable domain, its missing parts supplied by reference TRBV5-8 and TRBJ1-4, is EAGVTQSPTHLIKTRGQQATLRCSPISGHTSVYWYQQALGLGLQFLLWYDEGEERNRGNFPPRFSGRQFPNYSSELNVNALELEDSALYLCASSLSGQGEEKLFFGSGTQLSVL.

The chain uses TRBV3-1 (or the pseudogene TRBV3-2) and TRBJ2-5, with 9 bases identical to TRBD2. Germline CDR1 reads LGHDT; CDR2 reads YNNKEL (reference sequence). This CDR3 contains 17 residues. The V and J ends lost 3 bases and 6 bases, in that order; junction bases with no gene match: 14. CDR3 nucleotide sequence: TGTGCCAGCAGCCAGGCGGGGGGGCCGCCGGGGAGAAAGACCCAGTACTTC. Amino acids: CASSQAGGPPGRKTQYF.

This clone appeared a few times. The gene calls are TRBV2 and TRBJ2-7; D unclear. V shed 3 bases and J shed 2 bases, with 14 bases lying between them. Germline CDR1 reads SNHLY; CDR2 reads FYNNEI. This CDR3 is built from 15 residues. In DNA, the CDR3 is TGTGCCAGCAGTGACTCCGCAGGCCATCCCTACGAGCAGTACTTC. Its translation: CASSDSAGHPYEQYF.

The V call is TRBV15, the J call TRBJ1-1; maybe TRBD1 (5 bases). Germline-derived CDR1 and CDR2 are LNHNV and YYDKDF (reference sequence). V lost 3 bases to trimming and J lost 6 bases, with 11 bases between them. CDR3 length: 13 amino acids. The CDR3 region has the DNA TGTGCCACCAGCAGGGGGCAGATGGCTGAAGCTTTCTTT. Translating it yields CATSRGQMAEAFF.